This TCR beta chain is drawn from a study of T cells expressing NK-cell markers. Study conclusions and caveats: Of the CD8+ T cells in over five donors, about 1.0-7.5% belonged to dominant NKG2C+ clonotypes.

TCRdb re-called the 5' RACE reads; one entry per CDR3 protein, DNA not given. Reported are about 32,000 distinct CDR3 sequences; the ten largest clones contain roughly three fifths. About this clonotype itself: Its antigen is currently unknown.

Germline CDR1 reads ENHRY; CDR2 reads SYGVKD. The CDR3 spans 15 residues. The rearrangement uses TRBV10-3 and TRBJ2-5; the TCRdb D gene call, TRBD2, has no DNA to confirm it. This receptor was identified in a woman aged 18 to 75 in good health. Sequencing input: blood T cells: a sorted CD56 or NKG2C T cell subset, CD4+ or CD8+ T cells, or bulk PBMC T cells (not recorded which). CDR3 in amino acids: CATCREGGPEETQYF.